Each of the 11 T cell receptor beta chains below was sequenced from the same sample in a study of blood T cell repertoires in COVID-19. Sequencing was performed with immunoSEQ multiplex PCR; in TCRdb, only in-frame clones are kept and a portion is missing. The table shows 300,000 to 400,000 clones, with around 90% occurring only once. The material sequenced was PBMCs or T cells enriched from blood (not recorded which). These receptors were obtained from a woman aged 18-29 years who had recovered from COVID-19.

The chain carries TRBV12-3 or TRBV12-4 and TRBJ2-7, with D possibly being TRBD1 (5 bases). The CDR3 has 11 amino acids. Trimming took 6 bases from V and 7 from J, leaving 10 bases between them. The DNA for the CDR3 is TGTGCCAGCAGCGAACAGGAGGAGCAGTACTTC. Its protein product is CASSEQEEQYF.

This clone was seen only once. V gene TRBV29-1 combines with J gene TRBJ1-1; D remains ambiguous. This CDR3 contains 13 residues. Trimming shortened V by 3 bases and J by 0 bases, and 8 bases separated the two germline ends. CDR1 SQVTM and CDR2 ANQGSEA come from the germline V gene. In DNA form, the CDR3 reads TGCAGCGTTGAGAACTACATGAACACTGAAGCTTTCTTT. Translating gives CSVENYMNTEAFF. Drawing the rest from reference TRBV29-1 and TRBJ1-1, the complete variable domain is SAVISQKPSRDICQRGTSLTIQCQVDSQVTMMFWYRQQPGQSLTLIATANQGSEATYESGFVIDKFPISRPNLTFSTLTVSNMSPEDSSIYLCSVENYMNTEAFFGQGTRLTVV.

J is TRBJ1-2 and V is TRBV25-1, with 9 bases matching TRBD1. In germline, CDR1 is MGHDK, CDR2 SYGVNS. With V trimmed by 5 bases and J by 4 bases, 8 bases remained unmatched. CDR3 length equals 15 residues. Here the CDR3 reads CASSPQAGQGYGYTF. The CDR3 DNA reads as TGTGCCAGCAGTCCTCAGGCGGGACAGGGCTATGGCTACACCTTC.

This clone was picked up one time. In nucleotides, the CDR3 is TGTGCCAGCAAAGGGACTAGCGGGTACGAGCAGTACTTC. Protein product: CASKGTSGYEQYF. V usage is TRBV2 and J usage is TRBJ2-7; TRBD2 matches at 12 bases. There are 13 residues in the CDR3. Per germline, CDR1 SNHLY and CDR2 FYNNEI. Trimming cost V 7 bases and J 4 bases; bases outside gene matches: 2.

V is TRBV11-2 and J is TRBJ2-7; D possibly corresponds to TRBD1 (5 bases). Trimming took off 2 bases at V and 1 base at J, with 12 bases between the two ends. In germline, CDR1 is SGHAT, CDR2 FQNNGV. The CDR3 is made up of 15 amino acids. The CDR3 sequence: CASSLQGRASYEQYF. The CDR3 DNA follows: TGTGCCAGCAGCTTACAGGGCAGGGCGTCCTACGAGCAGTACTTC.

The chain recombines TRBV19 with TRBJ2-2; no clear D gene. CDR3 size: 13 residues. The germline gives CDR1 LNHDA, CDR2 SQIVND (reference sequence). Trimming left V 6 bases short and J 1 base short, with 6 bases between. CDR3 DNA: TGTGCCAGTAGACTTCAGAACACCGGGGAGCTGTTTTTT. Translation gives CASRLQNTGELFF.

The chain links TRBV11-2 to TRBJ1-2, with D maybe TRBD1 (5 bases). The CDR3 is 14 amino acids. CDR1 is SGHAT, CDR2 FQNNGV, per germline. The V gene lost 4 bases and the J gene lost 8 bases, with 17 bases spanning the gap. The CDR3 is CASSSTGQGYGYTF. DNA of the CDR3: TGTGCCAGCAGCTCCACCGGGCAGGGTTACGGCTACACCTTC.

The chain is built from TRBV6-5 and TRBJ1-2; maybe TRBD1 (6 bases). The CDR3 runs to 16 residues. V lost 0 bases and J 0 bases, leaving 11 bases between the germline ends. Germline lookup yields CDR1 MNHEY and CDR2 SVGAGI. CDR3 nucleotide sequence: TGTGCCAGCAGTTACTCAGCGGGACACTCTAACTATGGCTACACCTTC. It specifies CASSYSAGHSNYGYTF.

The chain employs TRBV7-2 and TRBJ1-2, with unresolved D. This CDR3 has 16 residues. Germline values: CDR1 SGHTA, CDR2 FQGNSA. V was cut by 1 base and J by 1 base, with 13 bases left in between. The CDR3 is CASSLDPSSNNYGYTF. The CDR3 region has the DNA TGTGCCAGCAGCTTAGATCCCTCGAGTAATAACTATGGCTACACCTTC.

The chain uses TRBV4-2 and TRBJ2-7, with 7 bases identical to TRBD1. Trimming at V came to 3 bases and at J to 2 bases, leaving 4 bases not matched to a gene. Germline assignment: CDR1 LGHNA and CDR2 YNFKEQ. CDR3 size: 14 residues. The CDR3 region has the DNA TGTGCCAGCAGCCAGACCGGGACAGCCTACGAGCAGTACTTC. Translated: CASSQTGTAYEQYF.

The chain couples TRBV5-1 to TRBJ1-1; 7 bases map to TRBD1. V gave up 1 base and J gave up 1 base; unmatched junction bases: 4. This CDR3 is 15 amino acids long. CDR1 is SGHRS, CDR2 YFSETQ, per germline. This chain's CDR3 is CASSLRGTANTEAFF. In nucleotides, the CDR3 is TGCGCCAGCAGCTTGAGAGGGACAGCGAACACTGAAGCTTTCTTT.